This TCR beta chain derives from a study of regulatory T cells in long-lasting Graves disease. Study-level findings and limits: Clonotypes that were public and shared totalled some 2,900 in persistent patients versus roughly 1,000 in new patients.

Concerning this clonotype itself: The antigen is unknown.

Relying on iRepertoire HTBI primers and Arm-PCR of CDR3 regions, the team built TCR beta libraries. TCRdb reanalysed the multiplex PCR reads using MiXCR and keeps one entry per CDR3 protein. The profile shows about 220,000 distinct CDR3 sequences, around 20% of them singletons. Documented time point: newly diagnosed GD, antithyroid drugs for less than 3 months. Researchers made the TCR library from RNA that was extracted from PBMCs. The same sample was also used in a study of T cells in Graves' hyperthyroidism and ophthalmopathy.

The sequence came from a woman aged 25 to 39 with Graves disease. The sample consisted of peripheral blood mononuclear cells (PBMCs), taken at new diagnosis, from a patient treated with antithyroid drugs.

DNA of the CDR3: TGCGCCAGCAGCCCGGGGGCCTCTGGAAACACCATATATTTT. This sequence encodes CASSPGASGNTIYF. The genes are TRBV5-1 and TRBJ1-3, with TRBD1 as a possible D gene (6 bases). V lost 4 bases, J lost 0 bases, and 8 bases lay in between. CDR1 and CDR2 from the germline V gene are SGHRS and YFSETQ. CDR3 length equals 14 residues.